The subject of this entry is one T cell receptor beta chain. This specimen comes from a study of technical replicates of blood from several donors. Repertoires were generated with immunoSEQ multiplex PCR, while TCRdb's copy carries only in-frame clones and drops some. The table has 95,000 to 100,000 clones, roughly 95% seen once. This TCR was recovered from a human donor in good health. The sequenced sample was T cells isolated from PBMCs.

The CDR3 nucleotides are TGTGCCAGCAGCTTAGGGCAGGGAGGCTATGGCTACACCTTC. Translated: CASSLGQGGYGYTF. V gene TRBV11-3 combines with J gene TRBJ1-2, with D perhaps TRBD1 (5 bases). The length of the CDR3 is 14 residues. The germline CDR1 and CDR2 sequences are SGHNT and YENEEA. V gave up 1 base and J gave up 4 bases, with 10 bases separating them.